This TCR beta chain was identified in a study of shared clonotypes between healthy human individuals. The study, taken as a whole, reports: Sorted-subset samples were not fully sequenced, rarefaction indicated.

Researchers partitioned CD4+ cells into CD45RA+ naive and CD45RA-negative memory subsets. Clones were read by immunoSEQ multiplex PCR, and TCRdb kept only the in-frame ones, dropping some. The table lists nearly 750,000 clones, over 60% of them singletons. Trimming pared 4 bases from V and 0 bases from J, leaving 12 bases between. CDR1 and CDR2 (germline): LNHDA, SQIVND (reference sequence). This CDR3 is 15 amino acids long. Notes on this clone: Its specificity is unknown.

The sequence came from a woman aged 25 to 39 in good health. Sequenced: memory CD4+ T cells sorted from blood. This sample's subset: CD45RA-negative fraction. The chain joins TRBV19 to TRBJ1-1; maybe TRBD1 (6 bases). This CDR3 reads CASSTRQVMNTEAFF. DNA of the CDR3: TGTGCCAGTAGTACCCGACAGGTCATGAACACTGAAGCTTTCTTT. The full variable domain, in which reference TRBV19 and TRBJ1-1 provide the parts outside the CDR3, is DGGITQSPKYLFRKEGQNVTLSCEQNLNHDAMYWYRQDPGQGLRLIYYSQIVNDFQKGDIAEGYSVSREKKESFPLTVTSAQKNPTAFYLCASSTRQVMNTEAFFGQGTRLTVV.